Following are 12 T cell receptor beta chains from one sample sequenced in a study of T cell repertoires in cytomegalovirus infection. No antigen is known for these receptors. One entry per CDR3 protein results from TCRdb running MiXCR on the reads. The sample includes hundreds of thousands of distinct CDR3 sequences, 33% of them seen just once. Source: cultured PBMCs, taken from culture after CMV antigen stimulation. The receptors derive from a human donor in good health (CMV status not recorded). Some clones in this sample may be carry-over from other donors' samples.

In this sample, this clonotype turned up many times. This rearrangement joins TRBV12-3 or TRBV12-4 to TRBJ2-3; D might be TRBD2 (6 bases). This CDR3 comprises 15 residues. V was trimmed by 6 bases and J by 2 bases, leaving 15 bases between them. CDR3 bases: TGTGCCAGCAGACCCCCTAGCGAAAACACAGATACGCAGTATTTT. Translation: CASRPPSENTDTQYF.

This clonotype was detected a few times. This rearrangement joins TRBV28 to TRBJ1-2; 8 positions agree with TRBD1. The CDR3 spans 14 residues. Losses at the gene ends were 4 bases for V and 1 base for J; bases not matched to a gene: 2. Germline values: CDR1 MDHEN, CDR2 SYDVKM. In DNA, the CDR3 is TGTGCCAGCAGTTGGGGACAGGATAACTATGGCTACACCTTC. This encodes CASSWGQDNYGYTF.

This clonotype has more than one count but fewer than ten. The V gene is TRBV19, the J gene TRBJ1-2, with D possibly matching TRBD1 (6 bases). The V end lost 8 bases, the J end lost 0 bases, and 16 bases lay between the germline ends. Germline-derived CDR1 and CDR2 are LNHDA and SQIVND (reference sequence). This CDR3 has 15 residues. The CDR3 region is CASGKTGPPNYGYTF. CDR3 nucleotides: TGTGCCAGTGGAAAAACAGGGCCTCCTAACTATGGCTACACCTTC.

This clonotype appeared a few times. This sequence joins TRBV20-1 and TRBJ2-1, with D possibly TRBD2 on 5 matching bases. V lost 1 base and J lost 4, with 14 bases in between. CDR3 length: 15 amino acids. CDR1 is DFQATT, CDR2 SNEGSKA, per germline (reference sequence). The DNA for the CDR3 is TGCAGTGCTAGAGGAGGGTCGGCGGTTTACAATGAGCAGTTCTTC. It is translated as CSARGGSAVYNEQFF.

The gene calls are TRBV24-1 and TRBJ2-1; D gene unclear. Deletions cut 5 bases from V and 5 bases from J, with 12 bases between. Germline values: CDR1 KGHDR, CDR2 SFDVKD. The length of the CDR3 is 14 residues. The CDR3 is CATSAVSPNNEQFF. The CDR3 bases are TGTGCCACCAGTGCGGTTTCACCAAACAATGAGCAGTTCTTC.

The chain couples TRBV7-2 to TRBJ2-4; D is ambiguous. This CDR3 spans 11 amino acids. With 4 bases removed from V and 5 bases from J, the gap between germline ends came to 3 bases. Germline CDR1 is SGHTA and CDR2 is FQGNSA. This chain's CDR3 is CASSWENIQYF. Here the CDR3 DNA reads TGTGCCAGCAGCTGGGAAAACATTCAGTACTTC.

The chain combines TRBV28 with TRBJ2-1; D gene ambiguous. The CDR3 has 17 amino acids. Per the germline V gene, CDR1 is MDHEN and CDR2 is SYDVKM. V was cut by 3 bases and J by 6 bases, with 21 bases left in between. CDR3 in amino acids: CASSFPSRQANANEQFF. The CDR3 nucleotides read TGTGCCAGCAGTTTCCCCTCTCGGCAGGCCAACGCCAATGAGCAGTTCTTC.

This clonotype was picked up many times. The V call is TRBV7-2, the J call TRBJ2-2; TRBD2 agrees at 9 bases. The V gene end was trimmed by 4 bases and the J gene end by 1 base; junction bases not matched to a gene: 4. Germline V gene lookup returns CDR1 SGHTA and CDR2 FQGNSA. The length of the CDR3 is 16 residues. CDR3 nucleotide sequence: TGTGCCAGCAGCTGGAATAGCGGGAGGAACACCGGGGAGCTGTTTTTT. Translation gives CASSWNSGRNTGELFF.

The rearrangement uses TRBV27 and TRBJ2-1; TRBD1 might be the D (6 bases). This CDR3 has 14 amino acids. Germline CDR1 and CDR2: MNHEY and SMNVEV (reference sequence). Trimming removed 3 bases at V and 9 bases at J, with 15 bases between. DNA of the CDR3: TGTGCCAGCAGTTTGCAGGGGAGTATCGGTGAGCAGTTCTTC. It encodes CASSLQGSIGEQFF.

This chain links TRBV7-2 with TRBJ1-6; tentatively, D is TRBD1 (6 bases). Trimming took 2 bases from V and 7 from J, leaving 12 bases between them. Germline CDR1 SGHTA, CDR2 FQGNSA. CDR3 length: 15 amino acids. This CDR3 reads CASSLSTRGNSPLHF. The CDR3 DNA sequence: TGTGCCAGCAGCTTATCGACGAGGGGGAATTCACCCCTCCACTTT.

This clonotype has just a few counts. This sequence joins TRBV6-6 and TRBJ2-7, with TRBD1 as a possible D gene (6 bases). The length of the CDR3 is 18 residues. Trimming removed 5 bases from V and 2 bases from J, with 25 bases in between. Germline V gives CDR1 MNHNY, CDR2 SVGAGI (reference sequence). CDR3 sequence: CASSVRDTTNWGPYEQYF. In nucleotides, the CDR3 is TGTGCCAGCAGTGTTCGGGACACTACAAATTGGGGACCCTACGAGCAGTACTTC.

To note about this clonotype: At one of its ends the junction is not consistent with the germline gene, which may arise from a read error. The CDR3: CASSSSGTRGNTIHF. CDR3 bases: TGTGCCAGCAGCTCGTCAGGGACTCGTGGAAACACCATACATTTT. The chain joins TRBV7-4 to TRBJ1-3, with a weak D call TRBD1 (5 bases). This CDR3 spans 15 amino acids. Germline V gives CDR1 SGHVT, CDR2 SQSDAQ.